This T cell receptor (beta chain) was observed in a study of blood T cell repertoires in COVID-19. The CDR3 contains 17 residues. Germline-derived CDR1 and CDR2 are SEHNR and FQNEAQ (reference sequence). Trimming removed 5 bases from V and 13 bases from J; junction bases left unmatched: 21. Profiled with immunoSEQ multiplex PCR; TCRdb holds only in-frame clones, not every one. The data hold roughly 300,000 clones, with roughly nine tenths observed a single time. Sequenced material: peripheral blood. This TCR derives from a woman in her 30s with COVID-19, enrolled during active disease. This chain joins TRBV7-9 and TRBJ2-5; TRBD2 agrees at 11 bases. The CDR3 loop is CASSPSMVAGGLSLRYF. For the CDR3, the DNA is TGTGCCAGCAGCCCATCCATGGTAGCGGGAGGGCTTTCCCTCCGGTACTTC.